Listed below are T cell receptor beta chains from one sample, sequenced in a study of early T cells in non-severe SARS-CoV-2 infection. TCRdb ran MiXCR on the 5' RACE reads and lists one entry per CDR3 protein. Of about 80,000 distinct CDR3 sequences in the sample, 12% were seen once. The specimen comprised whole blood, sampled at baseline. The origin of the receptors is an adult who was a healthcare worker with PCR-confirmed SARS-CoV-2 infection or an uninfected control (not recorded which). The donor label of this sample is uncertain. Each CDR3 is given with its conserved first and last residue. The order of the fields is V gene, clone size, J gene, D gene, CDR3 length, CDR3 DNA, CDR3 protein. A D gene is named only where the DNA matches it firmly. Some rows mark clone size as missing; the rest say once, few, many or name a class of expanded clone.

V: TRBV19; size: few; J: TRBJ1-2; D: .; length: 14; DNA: TGTGCCAGTAGTATCGGCGACAGAGCTAATGGCTACACCTTC; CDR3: CASSIGDRANGYTF
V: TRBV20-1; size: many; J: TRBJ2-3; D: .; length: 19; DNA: TGCAGTGCTAGAGATCTCGGGTTATTCGGGGGCTATAGCACAGATACGCAGTATTTT; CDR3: CSARDLGLFGGYSTDTQYF
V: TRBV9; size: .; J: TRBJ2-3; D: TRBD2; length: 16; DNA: TGTGCCAGCAGCGTAGGAGCGGGGGGAACCACAGATACGCAGTATTTT; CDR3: CASSVGAGGTTDTQYF
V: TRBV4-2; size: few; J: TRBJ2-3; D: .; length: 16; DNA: TGTGCCAGCAGCCAAGAGGGGGCATCTAGCACAGATACGCAGTATTTT; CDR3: CASSQEGASSTDTQYF
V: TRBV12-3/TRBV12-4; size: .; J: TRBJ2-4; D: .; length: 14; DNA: TGTGCCAGCAGGGAACAAGGCCAAGGGAACATTCAGTACTTC; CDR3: CASREQGQGNIQYF
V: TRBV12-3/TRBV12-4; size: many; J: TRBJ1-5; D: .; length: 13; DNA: TGTGCCAGCAGTTTAGTAGCGGATCAGCCCCAGCATTTT; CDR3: CASSLVADQPQHF
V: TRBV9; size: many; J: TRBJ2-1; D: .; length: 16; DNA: TGTGCCAGCAGCGTAGTTCGGTCCTCTGTAGGCAATGAGCAGTTCTTC; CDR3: CASSVVRSSVGNEQFF
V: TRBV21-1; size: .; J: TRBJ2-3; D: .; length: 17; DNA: TGTGCCAGCAGCCGAATGGGGAGGGACAGGGGCACAGATACGCAGTATTTT; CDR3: CASSRMGRDRGTDTQYF
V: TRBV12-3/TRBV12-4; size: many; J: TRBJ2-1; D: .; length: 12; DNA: TGTGCCAGCAGCAAAAGCGGCCATGAGCAGTTCTTC; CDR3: CASSKSGHEQFF
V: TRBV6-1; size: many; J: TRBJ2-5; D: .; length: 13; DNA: TGTGCCAGCAGCCACGAACCACTAGGGACCCAGTACTTC; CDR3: CASSHEPLGTQYF
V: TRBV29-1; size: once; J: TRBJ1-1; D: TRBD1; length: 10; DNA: TGCAGCGTCGGACAGGTTGAAGCTTTCTTT; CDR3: CSVGQVEAFF
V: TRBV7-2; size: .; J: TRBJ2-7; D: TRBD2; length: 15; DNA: TGTGCCAGCAGCTTACATAGCGGGGGCGCCTACGAGCAGTACTTC; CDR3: CASSLHSGGAYEQYF
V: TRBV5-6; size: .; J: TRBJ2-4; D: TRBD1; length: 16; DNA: TGTGCCAGCAGCTTACCGGGACAGGGGGCGCGAGACATTCAGTACTTC; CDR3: CASSLPGQGARDIQYF
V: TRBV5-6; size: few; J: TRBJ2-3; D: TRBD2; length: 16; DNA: TGTGCCAGCAGCGCGAGACTAGCGGGGGGGATAGATACGCAGTATTTT; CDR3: CASSARLAGGIDTQYF
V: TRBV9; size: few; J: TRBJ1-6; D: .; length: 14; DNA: TGTGCCAGCAGCGTAGGGGGGGTTGAATCACCCCTCCACTTT; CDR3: CASSVGGVESPLHF
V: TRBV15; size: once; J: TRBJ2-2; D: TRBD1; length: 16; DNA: TGTGCCACCAGCAGCCCCGGGACAGGCAACACCGGGGAGCTGTTTTTT; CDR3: CATSSPGTGNTGELFF
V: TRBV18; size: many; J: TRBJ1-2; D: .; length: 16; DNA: TGTGCCAGCTCACAACAACCTACAGGGCTAAACTATGGCTACACCTTC; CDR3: CASSQQPTGLNYGYTF
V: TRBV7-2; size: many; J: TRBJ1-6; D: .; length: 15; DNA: TGTGCCAGCAGCTTGGGGCCAGGGACTTCGGGACCCCTCCACTTT; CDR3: CASSLGPGTSGPLHF
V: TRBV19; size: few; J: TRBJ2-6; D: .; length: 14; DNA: TGTGCCAGTACGAGGGCCTCTGGGGCCAACGTCCTGACTTTC; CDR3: CASTRASGANVLTF
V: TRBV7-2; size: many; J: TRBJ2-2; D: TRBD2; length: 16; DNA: TGTGCCAGCAGCTCGACTAGCGGGGGGTATGGCGGGGAGCTGTTTTTT; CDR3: CASSSTSGGYGGELFF
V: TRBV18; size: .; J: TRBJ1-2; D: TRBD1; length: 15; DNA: TGTGCCAGCCTCACCGGACAGGGGGCGCACTATGGCTACACCTTC; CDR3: CASLTGQGAHYGYTF
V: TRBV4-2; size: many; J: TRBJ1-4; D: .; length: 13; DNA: TGTGCCAGCAGCCAAGGGGCCCGGGAAAAACTGTTTTTT; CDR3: CASSQGAREKLFF
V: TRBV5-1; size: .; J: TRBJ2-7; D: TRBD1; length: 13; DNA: TGCGCCAGCCGAGGGACAGGTCAGCACGAGCAGTACTTC; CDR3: CASRGTGQHEQYF
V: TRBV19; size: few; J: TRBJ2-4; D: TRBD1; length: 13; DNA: TGTGCCAGTAGTAATAACAGGGGAGACATTCAGTACTTC; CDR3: CASSNNRGDIQYF
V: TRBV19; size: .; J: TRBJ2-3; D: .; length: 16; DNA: TGTGCCAGTCGGGACTTCTTGTCTTCTAGCACAGATACGCAGTATTTT; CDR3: CASRDFLSSSTDTQYF
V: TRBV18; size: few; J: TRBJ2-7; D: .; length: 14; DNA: TGTGCCAGCTCACCGTTGGCACAGAGCTACGAGCAGTACTTC; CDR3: CASSPLAQSYEQYF
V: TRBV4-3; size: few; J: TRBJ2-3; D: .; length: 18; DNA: TGCGCCAGCAGCCAAGATCTACCGGGGGGCCGAACAGGAGATACGCAGTATTTT; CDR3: CASSQDLPGGRTGDTQYF
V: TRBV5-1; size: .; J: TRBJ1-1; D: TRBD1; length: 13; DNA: TGCGCCAGCAGCGCGGGACAGGGCACTGAAGCTTTCTTT; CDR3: CASSAGQGTEAFF
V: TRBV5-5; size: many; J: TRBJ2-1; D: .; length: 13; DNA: TGTGCCAGCAGCTTGGACATCCGGGACCCCAAGTTCTTC; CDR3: CASSLDIRDPKFF
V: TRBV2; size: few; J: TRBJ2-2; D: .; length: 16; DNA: TGTGCCAGCGTAGATCCCTCGGCATCCCTCACCGGGGAGCTGTTTTTT; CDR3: CASVDPSASLTGELFF
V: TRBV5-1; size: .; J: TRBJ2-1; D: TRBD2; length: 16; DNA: TGCGCCAGCAGCTTGCCGGGACTAGCGGGAGTCAATGAGCAGTTCTTC; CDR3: CASSLPGLAGVNEQFF
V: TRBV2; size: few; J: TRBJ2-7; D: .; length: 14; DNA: TGTGCCAGCGGACAAATTCCTATGTCCTACGAGCAGTACTTC; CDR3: CASGQIPMSYEQYF
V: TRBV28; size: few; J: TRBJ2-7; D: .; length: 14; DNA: TGTGCCATACCTCCGGACAGCCTCTCCTACGAGCAGTACTTC; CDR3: CAIPPDSLSYEQYF
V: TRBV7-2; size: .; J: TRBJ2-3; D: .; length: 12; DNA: TGTGCCAGCGGGGGGAACCGGGGTACGCAGTATTTT; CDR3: CASGGNRGTQYF
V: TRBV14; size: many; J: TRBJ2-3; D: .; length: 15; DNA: TGTGCCAGCAGCCCCACCGAGGGAGGCACAGATACGCAGTATTTT; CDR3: CASSPTEGGTDTQYF
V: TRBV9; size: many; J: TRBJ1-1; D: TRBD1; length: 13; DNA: TGTGCCAGCAGCGCCGACAGGGGCACTGAAGCTTTCTTT; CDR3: CASSADRGTEAFF
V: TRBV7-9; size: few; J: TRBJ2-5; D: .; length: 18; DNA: TGTGCCAGCAGCTTAAGTATTAGCGGAGACGGTTTCCAAGAGACCCAGTACTTC; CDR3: CASSLSISGDGFQETQYF
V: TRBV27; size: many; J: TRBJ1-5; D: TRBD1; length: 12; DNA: TGTGCCAGCACCACAGGGGGTCAGCCCCAGCATTTT; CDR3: CASTTGGQPQHF
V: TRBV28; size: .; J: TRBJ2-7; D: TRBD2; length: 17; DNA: TGTGCCAGCAGTTTAGGGTTCGCGGGGGGGCTTAAGATCGAGCAGTACTTC; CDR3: CASSLGFAGGLKIEQYF
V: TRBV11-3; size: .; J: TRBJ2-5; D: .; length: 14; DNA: TGTGCCAGCAGCTTCTTTCACTCCCCCGAGGCCCAGTACTTC; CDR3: CASSFFHSPEAQYF
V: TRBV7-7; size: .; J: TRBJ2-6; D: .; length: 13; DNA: TGTGCCAGCAGCTTAGGTGGGGCCAACGTCCTGACTTTC; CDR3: CASSLGGANVLTF
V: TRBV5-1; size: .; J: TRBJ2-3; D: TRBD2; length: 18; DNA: TGCGCCAGCAGCTCGGGACTAGCGGGGGGTTACGGCACAGATACGCAGTATTTT; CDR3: CASSSGLAGGYGTDTQYF